The entry that follows covers one T cell receptor beta chain sequence. The germline gives CDR1 MGHRA, CDR2 YSYEKL. V gave up 1 base and J gave up 5 bases; unmatched junction bases: 1. CDR3 length: 13 amino acids. Generated by immunoSEQ multiplex PCR, the TCRdb table keeps only in-frame clones and is missing some. The sample lists 200,000 to 250,000 clones; just over 85% were seen once. This sample was taken from a study of blood T cell repertoires in COVID-19. The chain couples TRBV4-1 to TRBJ1-1; the match to TRBD1 covers 7 bases. Sequencing was performed on PBMCs or T cells enriched from blood (not recorded which). The TCR originated in a man aged 35-49 years who had recovered from COVID-19. CDR3 nucleotides: TGCGCCAGCAGCCAAGTGACAGGGACTGAAGCTTTCTTT. Translation gives CASSQVTGTEAFF.